This T cell receptor (beta chain) was found in a study of T cells after yellow fever vaccination. This clonotype was seen many times. Its antigen is as yet unknown. Conversion of TCR transcripts into cDNA relied on 5'RACE template switching, which added a universal primer site and UMIs. TCRdb reprocessed the 5' RACE reads via MiXCR and lists one record per CDR3 protein. The sample carries around 50,000 distinct CDR3 sequences, roughly 7.3% recorded once. General observations from the study: CD4 and CD8 compartments shared a small share of clonotypes, likely from convergent recombination. Though weaker, the secondary response peaked faster, on day 5 versus 15. Most clones from primary vaccination were detected again post-booster (approximately 97% CD4, about 88% CD8).

This CDR3 has 15 amino acids. V gave up 4 bases and J gave up 0 bases, with 10 bases separating them. CDR1 and CDR2 (germline): SEHNR, FQNEAQ (reference sequence). The specimen was CD8+ T cells sorted from PBMCs, collected roughly 15 days after the first yellow fever vaccination. This chain uses TRBV7-9 with TRBJ1-5; no reliable D call. This receptor was taken from a man between 18 and 35 years old who received the YFV17D yellow fever vaccine. The DNA for the CDR3 is TGTGCCAGCAGCTCTTGGGGATATAGCAATCAGCCCCAGCATTTT. Residues: CASSSWGYSNQPQHF.